This T cell receptor (beta chain) was identified in a study of Graves' ophthalmopathy and Graves' hyperthyroidism. Study outcomes and limitations: A majority of expanded thyroid clonotypes exceeding 0.001 frequency were likewise present in blood.

Amplified material comprised TCR beta CDR3 regions derived from RNA transcripts. Scientists carried out first-round RT-PCR using HTBI primers and then a second-round multiplex PCR. Via MiXCR, TCRdb re-called the multiplex PCR reads, giving one row per CDR3 protein. The data hold over a million distinct CDR3 sequences, with roughly two fifths observed a single time. This CDR3 contains 15 residues. CDR1 and CDR2 (germline): SEHNR, FQNEAQ (reference sequence). Worth noting for this clonotype: The antigen is undetermined. One end of the junction varies from germline; a read error may be responsible.

Sequenced input: peripheral blood or thyroid tissue (not recorded which). The receptor was derived from an adult man with Graves' hyperthyroidism. The V call is TRBV7-9, the J call TRBJ1-1; D is undetermined. The CDR3 DNA reads as TGCGCCAGCAGCCCTTCGAGTACCTTGAACACTGAAGCTTTCTTT. Protein: CASSPSSTLNTEAFF.